These 5 T cell receptor beta chains originate from one sample sequenced in a study of shared clonotypes between healthy human individuals. TCRdb's copy holds only in-frame clones and misses some; the assay was immunoSEQ multiplex PCR. The repertoire holds roughly 520,000 clones, with roughly 95% as singletons. The sample taken for sequencing was naive CD4+ T cells sorted from blood. Stated subset: CD45RA+ positively selected. These receptors came from a woman in her 30s in good health.

This clone was detected once. CDR3: CASRRQLGTEAFF. As DNA, the CDR3 is TGCGCCAGCCGTCGACAGCTGGGCACTGAAGCTTTCTTT. This sequence joins TRBV10-2 and TRBJ1-1; perhaps TRBD1 as D (5 bases). Trimming shortened V by 8 bases and J by 4 bases, and 14 bases separated the two germline ends. Germline assignment: CDR1 WSHSY and CDR2 SAAADI. This CDR3 spans 13 amino acids.

J is TRBJ2-7 and V is TRBV29-1; a possible D gene is TRBD1 (7 bases). CDR3 length: 14 residues. Germline V gives CDR1 SQVTM, CDR2 ANQGSEA. V lost 4 bases to trimming and J lost 0 bases, with 13 bases between them. Here the CDR3 DNA reads TGCAGCGTTGCAGGGGGGCGCGGCTCCTACGAGCAGTACTTC. Translating it yields CSVAGGRGSYEQYF.

The rearrangement joins TRBV28 to TRBJ1-4, with D perhaps matching TRBD1 (6 bases). Germline V gives CDR1 MDHEN, CDR2 SYDVKM. This CDR3 has 14 residues. The ends were cut back, 6 bases at V and 4 bases at J, with 12 bases in the middle. The CDR3, as DNA: TGTGCCAGCAGCCCAGGGGCAGTTAATGAAAAACTGTTTTTT. It yields the protein CASSPGAVNEKLFF.

The rearrangement uses TRBV19 and TRBJ1-3; D possibly corresponds to TRBD1 (5 bases). The germline gives CDR1 LNHDA, CDR2 SQIVND (reference sequence). This CDR3 spans 14 amino acids. V gave up 3 bases and J gave up 2 bases, with 8 bases separating them. The CDR3 protein is CASSIAGAGNTIYF. Here the CDR3 DNA reads TGTGCCAGTAGTATCGCGGGGGCTGGAAACACCATATATTTT.

This clone is a singleton in its sample. The chain recombines TRBV28 with TRBJ2-1; tentative D call: TRBD2 (6 bases). The V end was cut by 7 bases, the J end by 3 bases, with 13 bases between. This CDR3 has 14 amino acids. Germline V lookup: CDR1 MDHEN, CDR2 SYDVKM. CDR3 sequence: CASKPRELYNEQFF. As DNA, the CDR3 is TGTGCCAGCAAGCCGCGGGAACTCTACAATGAGCAGTTCTTC.